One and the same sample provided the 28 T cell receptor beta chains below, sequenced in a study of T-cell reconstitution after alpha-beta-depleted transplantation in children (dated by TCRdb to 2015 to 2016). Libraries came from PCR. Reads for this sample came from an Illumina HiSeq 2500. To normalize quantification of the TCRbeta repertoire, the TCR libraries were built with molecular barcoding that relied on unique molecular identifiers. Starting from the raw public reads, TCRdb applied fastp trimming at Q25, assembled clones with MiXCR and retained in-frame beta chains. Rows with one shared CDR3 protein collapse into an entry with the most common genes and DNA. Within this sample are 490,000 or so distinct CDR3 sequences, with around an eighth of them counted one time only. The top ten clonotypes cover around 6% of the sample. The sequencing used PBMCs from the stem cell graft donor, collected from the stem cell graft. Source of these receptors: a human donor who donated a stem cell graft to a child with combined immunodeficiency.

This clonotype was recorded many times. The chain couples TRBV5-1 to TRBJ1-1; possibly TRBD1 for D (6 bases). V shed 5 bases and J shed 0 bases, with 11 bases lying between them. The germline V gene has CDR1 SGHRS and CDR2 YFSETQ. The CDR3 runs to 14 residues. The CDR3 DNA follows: TGCGCCAGCAGATCGCAGGGGATGAACACTGAAGCTTTCTTT. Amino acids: CASRSQGMNTEAFF.

The CDR3 sequence is CASSGTENTEAFF. The CDR3 DNA sequence: TGTGCCAGCAGCGGGACGGAGAACACTGAAGCTTTCTTT. The V call is TRBV7-2, the J call TRBJ1-1, with a possible D match to TRBD1 (5 bases). The CDR3 covers 13 residues. Germline values: CDR1 SGHTA, CDR2 FQGNSA. Trimming stripped 5 bases from V and 1 base from J, with 8 bases between.

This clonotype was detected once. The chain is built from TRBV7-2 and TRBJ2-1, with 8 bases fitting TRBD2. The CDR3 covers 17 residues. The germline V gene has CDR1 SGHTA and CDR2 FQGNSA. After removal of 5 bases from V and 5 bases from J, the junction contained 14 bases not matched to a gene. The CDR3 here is CASSTQSGAGVNNEQFF. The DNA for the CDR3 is TGTGCCAGCAGCACACAATCTGGAGCGGGGGTGAACAATGAGCAGTTCTTC.

In DNA form, the CDR3 reads TGCGCCAGCAGCCCCGGGACAGGGGGCGCGAGTGCCGGGGAGCTGTTTTTT. Translated, it gives CASSPGTGGASAGELFF. The V and J genes are TRBV4-3 and TRBJ2-2; TRBD1 matches 12 bases. The CDR3 totals 17 residues. The V gene end was trimmed by 4 bases and the J gene end by 6 bases; junction bases not matched to a gene: 9. Germline-derived CDR1 and CDR2 are LGHNA and YSLEER.

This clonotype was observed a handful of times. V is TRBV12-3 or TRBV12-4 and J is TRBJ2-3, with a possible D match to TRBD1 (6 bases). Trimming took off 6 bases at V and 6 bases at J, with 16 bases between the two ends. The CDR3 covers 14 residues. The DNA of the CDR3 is TGTGCCAGCAGATACACACAGGGCTTTGATACGCAGTATTTT. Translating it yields CASRYTQGFDTQYF.

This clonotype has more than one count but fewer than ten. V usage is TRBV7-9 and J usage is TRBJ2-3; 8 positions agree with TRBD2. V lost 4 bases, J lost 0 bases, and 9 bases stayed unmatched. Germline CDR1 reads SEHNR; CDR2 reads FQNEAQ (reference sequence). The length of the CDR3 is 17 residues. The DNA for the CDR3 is TGTGCCAGCAGCTCTAGGGCGGGAGGAATGAGCACAGATACGCAGTATTTT. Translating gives CASSSRAGGMSTDTQYF.

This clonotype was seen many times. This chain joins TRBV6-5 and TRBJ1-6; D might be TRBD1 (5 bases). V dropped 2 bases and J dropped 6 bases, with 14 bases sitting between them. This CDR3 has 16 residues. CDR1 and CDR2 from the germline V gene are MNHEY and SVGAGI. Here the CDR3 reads CASSYGSGDGNSPLHF. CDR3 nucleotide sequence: TGTGCCAGCAGTTACGGGTCCGGGGACGGTAATTCACCCCTCCACTTT.

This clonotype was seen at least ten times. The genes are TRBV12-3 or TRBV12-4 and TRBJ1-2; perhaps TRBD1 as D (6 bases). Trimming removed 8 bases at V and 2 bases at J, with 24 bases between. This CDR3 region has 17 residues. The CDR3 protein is CASAIEPSRGFNYGYTF. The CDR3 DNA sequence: TGTGCCAGCGCAATCGAGCCAAGCAGGGGATTCAACTATGGCTACACCTTC.

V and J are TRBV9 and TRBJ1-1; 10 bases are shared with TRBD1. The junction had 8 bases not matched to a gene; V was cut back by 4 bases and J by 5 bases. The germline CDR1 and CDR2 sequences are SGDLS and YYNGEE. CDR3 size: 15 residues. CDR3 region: CASSFGDRGRTEAFF. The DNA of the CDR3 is TGTGCCAGCAGCTTTGGGGACAGGGGACGGACTGAAGCTTTCTTT.

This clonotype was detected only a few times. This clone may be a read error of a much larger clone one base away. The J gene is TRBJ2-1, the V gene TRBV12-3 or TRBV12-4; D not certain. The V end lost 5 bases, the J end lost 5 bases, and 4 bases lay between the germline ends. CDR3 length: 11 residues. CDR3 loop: CASSDNNEQFF. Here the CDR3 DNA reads TGTGCCAGCAGTGATAACAATGAGCAGTTCTTC.

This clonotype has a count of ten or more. CDR3 in DNA: TGCGCCAGCAGCTTGAAATCTGCAGACTTGAACACTGAAGCTTTCTTT. Its protein is CASSLKSADLNTEAFF. This sequence joins TRBV5-1 and TRBJ1-1, with unresolved D. Germline-derived CDR1 and CDR2 are SGHRS and YFSETQ. The CDR3 is 16 residues long. V shed 1 base and J shed 0 bases, with 13 bases lying between them.

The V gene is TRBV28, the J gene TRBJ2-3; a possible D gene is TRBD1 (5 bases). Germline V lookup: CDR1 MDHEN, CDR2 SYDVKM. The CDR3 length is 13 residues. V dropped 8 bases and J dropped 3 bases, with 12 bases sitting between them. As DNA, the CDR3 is TGTGCCAGCGCTGCAAGGGGAACAGATACGCAGTATTTT. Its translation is CASAARGTDTQYF.

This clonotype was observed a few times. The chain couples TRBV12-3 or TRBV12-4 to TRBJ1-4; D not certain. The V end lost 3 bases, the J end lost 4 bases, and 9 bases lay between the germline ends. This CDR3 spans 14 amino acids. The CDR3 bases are TGTGCCAGCAGTTTCTGGGGAGATAATGAAAAACTGTTTTTT. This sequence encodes CASSFWGDNEKLFF.

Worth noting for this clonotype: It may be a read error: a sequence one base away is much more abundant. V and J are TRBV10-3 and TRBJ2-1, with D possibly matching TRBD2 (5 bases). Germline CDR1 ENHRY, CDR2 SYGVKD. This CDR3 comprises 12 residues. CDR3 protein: CTINHEGNEQFF. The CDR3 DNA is TGTACCATCAATCACGAGGGAAATGAGCAGTTCTTC.

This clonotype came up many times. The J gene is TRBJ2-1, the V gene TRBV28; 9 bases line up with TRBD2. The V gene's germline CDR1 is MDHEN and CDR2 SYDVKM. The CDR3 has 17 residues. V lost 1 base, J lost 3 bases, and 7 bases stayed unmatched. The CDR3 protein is CASSLLSSGIIYNEQFF. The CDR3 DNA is TGTGCCAGCAGTTTATTGTCTAGCGGGATTATCTACAATGAGCAGTTCTTC. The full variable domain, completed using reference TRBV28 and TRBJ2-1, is DVKVTQSSRYLVKRTGEKVFLECVQDMDHENMFWYRQDPGLGLRLIYFSYDVKMKEKGDIPEGYSVSREKKERFSLILESASTNQTSMYLCASSLLSSGIIYNEQFFGPGTRLTVL.

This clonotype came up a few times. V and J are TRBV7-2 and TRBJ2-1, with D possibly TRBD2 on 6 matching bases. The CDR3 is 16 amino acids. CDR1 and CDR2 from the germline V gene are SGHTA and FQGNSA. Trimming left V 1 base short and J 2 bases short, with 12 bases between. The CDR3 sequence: CASSLEGSGTYNEQFF. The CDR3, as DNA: TGTGCCAGCAGCTTAGAAGGTAGCGGTACCTACAATGAGCAGTTCTTC.

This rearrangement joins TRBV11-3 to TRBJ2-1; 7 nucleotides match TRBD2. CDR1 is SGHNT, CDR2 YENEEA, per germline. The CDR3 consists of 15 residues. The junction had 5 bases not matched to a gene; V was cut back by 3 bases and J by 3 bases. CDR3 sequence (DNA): TGTGCCAGCAGCTTTATAGCGGGCCTCTACAATGAGCAGTTCTTC. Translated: CASSFIAGLYNEQFF.

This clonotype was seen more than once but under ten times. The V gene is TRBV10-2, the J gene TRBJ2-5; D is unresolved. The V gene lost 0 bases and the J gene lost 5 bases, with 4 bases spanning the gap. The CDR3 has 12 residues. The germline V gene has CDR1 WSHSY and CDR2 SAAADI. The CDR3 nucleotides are TGCGCCAGCAGTGAGTCTCTGGAGACCCAGTACTTC. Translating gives CASSESLETQYF.

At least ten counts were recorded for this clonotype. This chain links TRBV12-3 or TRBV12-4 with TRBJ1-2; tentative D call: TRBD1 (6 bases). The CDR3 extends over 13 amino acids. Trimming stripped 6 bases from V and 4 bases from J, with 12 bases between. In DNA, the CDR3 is TGTGCCAGCAGCCAACAGGGCCTCTATGGCTACACCTTC. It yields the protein CASSQQGLYGYTF.

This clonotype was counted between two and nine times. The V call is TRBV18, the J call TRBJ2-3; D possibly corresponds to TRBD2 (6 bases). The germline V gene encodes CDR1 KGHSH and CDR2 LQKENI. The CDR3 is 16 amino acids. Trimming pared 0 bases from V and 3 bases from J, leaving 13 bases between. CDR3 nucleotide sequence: TGTGCCAGCTCACCACCGTGGGAGGCGGGGACAGATACGCAGTATTTT. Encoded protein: CASSPPWEAGTDTQYF.

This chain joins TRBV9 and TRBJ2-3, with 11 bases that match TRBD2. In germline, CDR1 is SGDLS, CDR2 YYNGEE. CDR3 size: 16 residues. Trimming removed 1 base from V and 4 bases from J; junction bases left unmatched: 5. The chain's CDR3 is CASSVIAGGLPDTQYF. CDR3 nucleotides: TGTGCCAGCAGCGTAATAGCGGGAGGGTTACCAGATACGCAGTATTTT.

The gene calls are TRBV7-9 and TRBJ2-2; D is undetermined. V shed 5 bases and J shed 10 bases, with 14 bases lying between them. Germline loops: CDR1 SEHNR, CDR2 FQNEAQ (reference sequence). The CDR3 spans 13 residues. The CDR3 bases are TGTGCCAGCAGCACCTCCGGCCGCGTGGAGCTGTTTTTT. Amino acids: CASSTSGRVELFF.

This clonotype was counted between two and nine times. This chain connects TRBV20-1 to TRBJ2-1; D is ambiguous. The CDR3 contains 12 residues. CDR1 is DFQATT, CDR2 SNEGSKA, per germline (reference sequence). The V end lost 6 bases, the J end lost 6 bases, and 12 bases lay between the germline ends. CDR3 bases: TGCAGTGCGAGTCCCCCGGGCAATGAGCAGTTCTTC. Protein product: CSASPPGNEQFF.

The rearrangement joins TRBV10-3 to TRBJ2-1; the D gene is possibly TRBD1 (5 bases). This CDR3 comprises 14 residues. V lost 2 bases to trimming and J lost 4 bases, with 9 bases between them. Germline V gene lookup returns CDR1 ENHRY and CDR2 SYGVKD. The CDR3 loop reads CAISEDREYNEQFF. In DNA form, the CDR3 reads TGTGCCATCAGTGAGGACAGAGAGTACAATGAGCAGTTCTTC.

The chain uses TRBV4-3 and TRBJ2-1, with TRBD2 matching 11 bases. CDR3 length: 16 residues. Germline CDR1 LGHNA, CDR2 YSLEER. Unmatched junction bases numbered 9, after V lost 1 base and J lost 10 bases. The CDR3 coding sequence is TGCGCCAGCAGCCAAGCCCTGGCTAGCGGGGGGCAGGAGCAGTTCTTC. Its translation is CASSQALASGGQEQFF.

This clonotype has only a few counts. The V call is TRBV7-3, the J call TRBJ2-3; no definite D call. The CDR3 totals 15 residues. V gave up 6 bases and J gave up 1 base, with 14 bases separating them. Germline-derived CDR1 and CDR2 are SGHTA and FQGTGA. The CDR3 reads CASSEGSTGTDTQYF. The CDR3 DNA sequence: TGTGCCAGCAGTGAAGGTTCTACCGGCACAGATACGCAGTATTTT.

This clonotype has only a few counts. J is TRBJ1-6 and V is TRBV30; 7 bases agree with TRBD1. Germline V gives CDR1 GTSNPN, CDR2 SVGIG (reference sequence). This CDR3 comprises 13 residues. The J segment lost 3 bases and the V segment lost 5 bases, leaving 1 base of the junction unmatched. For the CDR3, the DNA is TGTGCCTGGGGGACAGACTATAATTCACCCCTCCACTTT. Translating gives CAWGTDYNSPLHF. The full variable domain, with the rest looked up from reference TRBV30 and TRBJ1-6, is SQTIHQWPATLVQPVGSPLSLECTVEGTSNPNLYWYRQAAGRGLQLLFYSVGIGQISSEVPQNLSASRPQDRQFILSSKKLLLSDSGFYLCAWGTDYNSPLHFGNGTRLTVT.

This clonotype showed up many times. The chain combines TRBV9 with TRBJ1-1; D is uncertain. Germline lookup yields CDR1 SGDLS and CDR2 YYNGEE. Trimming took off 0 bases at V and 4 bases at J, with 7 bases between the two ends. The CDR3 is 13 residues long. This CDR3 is CASSVEAATEAFF. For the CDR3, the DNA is TGTGCCAGCAGCGTAGAAGCGGCCACTGAAGCTTTCTTT.